This T cell receptor (beta chain) was sequenced for a study of blood T cells in healthy people across ages. With a J-beta primer mix and a sample-barcoded 5' primer, a second PCR ran 7 to 11 cycles. TCRdb itself ran the 5' RACE reads through MiXCR, one entry per CDR3 protein. The sample yields about 1 million distinct CDR3 sequences, roughly 24% seen once. This clonotype was counted between two and nine times. Mismatch with germline at one junction end may stem from a read error. The CDR3 is 13 amino acids. In germline, CDR1 is LNHNV, CDR2 YYDKDF (reference sequence). Every donor contributed about 10 milliliters of peripheral blood by blood draw. At least 5 micrograms of total RNA were extracted per sample. The same sample was also studied in work on T cells of mothers and their children. That publication notes: Each mother yielded more than 9 million TCR beta CDR3 reads. Each child yielded a few million reads.

This clonotype was sampled from a girl aged 2-9 years in good health. Sequenced input: blood. The genes are TRBV15 and TRBJ2-3, with unresolved D. CDR3 residues: CATRRDEVDTQYF. The CDR3 coding sequence is TGTGCCACCCGCAGAGATGAGGTAGATACGCAGTATTTT.